This is a list of T cell receptor beta chains from one sample in a study of cytomegalovirus exposure and HLA in healthy donors. Clones were sequenced by immunoSEQ multiplex PCR, and TCRdb holds only the in-frame ones, with some missing. Of under 200,000 clones listed, 70% to 90% were seen once; the top ten hold approximately 2%. The source material was PBMCs. The receptors originated from a woman aged 18-29 years in good health and CMV-seronegative. Both conserved end residues are part of each CDR3. The D gene is left open where the match is weak. Size is omitted from some rows. Given values are once, few, many or a class for expanded clones.

D gene: TRBD1
J gene: TRBJ1-1
clone size: NA
V gene: TRBV19
CDR3 protein: CASTTQGAADTEAFF
CDR3 DNA: TGTGCCAGTACCACACAGGGGGCGGCGGACACTGAAGCTTTCTTT

D gene: TRBD1
J gene: TRBJ1-6
clone size: NA
V gene: TRBV5-1
CDR3 protein: CASSAAPTDREYNSPLHF
CDR3 DNA: TGCGCCAGCAGCGCCGCGCCTACCGACAGGGAATATAATTCACCCCTCCACTTT

D gene: NA
J gene: TRBJ1-2
clone size: NA
V gene: TRBV7-6
CDR3 protein: CASSLHGANYGYTF
CDR3 DNA: TGTGCCAGCAGCTTACACGGGGCTAACTATGGCTACACCTTC

D gene: NA
J gene: TRBJ1-6
clone size: NA
V gene: TRBV6-1
CDR3 protein: CASSEVQTAYYNSPLHF
CDR3 DNA: TGTGCCAGCAGTGAAGTACAGACAGCCTACTATAATTCACCCCTCCACTTT

D gene: NA
J gene: TRBJ1-5
clone size: NA
V gene: TRBV19
CDR3 protein: CASSIGGNQPQHF
CDR3 DNA: TGTGCCAGTAGTATTGGCGGAAATCAGCCCCAGCATTTT

D gene: TRBD1
J gene: TRBJ2-2
clone size: NA
V gene: TRBV10-3
CDR3 protein: CAISWAPGTGVIGELFF
CDR3 DNA: TGTGCCATCAGTTGGGCCCCCGGGACAGGGGTGATCGGGGAGCTGTTTTTT

D gene: NA
J gene: TRBJ1-4
clone size: once
V gene: TRBV4-1
CDR3 protein: CASSQDSYLATNEKLFF
CDR3 DNA: TGCGCCAGCAGCCAAGATTCCTACCTTGCAACTAATGAAAAACTGTTTTTT

D gene: TRBD2
J gene: TRBJ2-5
clone size: NA
V gene: TRBV27
CDR3 protein: CASSLYGGRETQYF
CDR3 DNA: TGTGCCAGCAGTTTATACGGGGGGAGGGAGACCCAGTACTTC

D gene: NA
J gene: TRBJ2-2
clone size: NA
V gene: TRBV27
CDR3 protein: CASSLLRRGSDTGELFF
CDR3 DNA: TGTGCCAGCAGTTTACTACGTAGAGGTAGCGACACCGGGGAGCTGTTTTTT

D gene: TRBD1
J gene: TRBJ1-6
clone size: NA
V gene: TRBV6-5
CDR3 protein: CASSSSNRGLLPLHF
CDR3 DNA: TGTGCCAGCAGTTCATCGAACAGGGGGCTCTTGCCCCTCCACTTT

D gene: TRBD2
J gene: TRBJ2-1
clone size: NA
V gene: TRBV5-6
CDR3 protein: CASSSSGRARDYNEQFF
CDR3 DNA: TGTGCCAGCAGTTCTAGCGGGAGGGCCCGCGACTACAATGAGCAGTTCTTC

D gene: NA
J gene: TRBJ2-7
clone size: NA
V gene: TRBV6-5
CDR3 protein: CASRKRLQGLGEQYF
CDR3 DNA: TGTGCCAGCAGGAAGCGATTACAGGGTCTTGGGGAGCAGTACTTC

D gene: NA
J gene: TRBJ1-2
clone size: NA
V gene: TRBV7-9
CDR3 protein: CASSEVGVYGYTF
CDR3 DNA: TGTGCCAGCAGCGAGGTAGGGGTGTATGGCTACACCTTC

D gene: NA
J gene: TRBJ2-2
clone size: NA
V gene: TRBV5-1
CDR3 protein: CASSWDTTTGELFF
CDR3 DNA: TGCGCCAGCAGCTGGGACACAACCACCGGGGAGCTGTTTTTT

D gene: TRBD2
J gene: TRBJ2-2
clone size: NA
V gene: TRBV28
CDR3 protein: CASSLRLAYTGELFF
CDR3 DNA: TGTGCCAGCAGTTTACGACTAGCTTACACCGGGGAGCTGTTTTTT

D gene: NA
J gene: TRBJ2-3
clone size: NA
V gene: TRBV7-3
CDR3 protein: CASSLTGAQDTQYF
CDR3 DNA: TGTGCCAGCAGCTTAACGGGGGCCCAAGATACGCAGTATTTT

D gene: TRBD2
J gene: TRBJ2-3
clone size: NA
V gene: TRBV11-2
CDR3 protein: CASSGGGITDTQYF
CDR3 DNA: TGTGCCAGCAGCGGGGGGGGGATCACAGATACGCAGTATTTT

D gene: NA
J gene: TRBJ2-6
clone size: few
V gene: TRBV9
CDR3 protein: CASSPFGVTGANVLTF
CDR3 DNA: TGTGCCAGCAGCCCATTCGGGGTAACTGGGGCCAACGTCCTGACTTTC

D gene: TRBD2
J gene: TRBJ2-7
clone size: once
V gene: TRBV4-1
CDR3 protein: CASSQSLAGDGYEQYF
CDR3 DNA: TGCGCCAGCAGCCAATCGCTAGCGGGAGATGGGTACGAGCAGTACTTC

D gene: NA
J gene: TRBJ1-2
clone size: NA
V gene: TRBV7-8
CDR3 protein: CASSFQEDGYTF
CDR3 DNA: TGTGCCAGCAGCTTCCAGGAGGATGGCTACACCTTC

D gene: TRBD1
J gene: TRBJ1-1
clone size: NA
V gene: TRBV5-1
CDR3 protein: CASSIRQGARTEAFF
CDR3 DNA: TGCGCCAGCAGCATCCGACAGGGGGCACGCACTGAAGCTTTCTTT

D gene: NA
J gene: TRBJ2-5
clone size: once
V gene: TRBV9
CDR3 protein: CASSVIAGSVETQYF
CDR3 DNA: TGTGCCAGCAGCGTTATCGCAGGGTCAGTTGAGACCCAGTACTTC

D gene: NA
J gene: TRBJ2-5
clone size: NA
V gene: TRBV19
CDR3 protein: CASRVNRDSAETQYF
CDR3 DNA: TGTGCCAGTAGGGTAAATCGGGACTCGGCGGAGACCCAGTACTTC

D gene: NA
J gene: TRBJ1-4
clone size: NA
V gene: TRBV20-1
CDR3 protein: CSARQGEKLFF
CDR3 DNA: TGCAGTGCTAGACAGGGTGAAAAACTGTTTTTT

D gene: NA
J gene: TRBJ2-1
clone size: NA
V gene: TRBV5-5
CDR3 protein: CASSLVATRNNEQFF
CDR3 DNA: TGTGCCAGCAGCTTGGTCGCGACTAGGAACAATGAGCAGTTCTTC

D gene: NA
J gene: TRBJ2-3
clone size: NA
V gene: TRBV27
CDR3 protein: CASSQLNTDTQYF
CDR3 DNA: TGTGCCAGCAGTCAACTTAACACAGATACGCAGTATTTT

D gene: TRBD1
J gene: TRBJ1-2
clone size: NA
V gene: TRBV6-1
CDR3 protein: CASSDRARGADTF
CDR3 DNA: TGTGCCAGCAGTGATAGGGCCAGGGGGGCAGACACCTTC

D gene: TRBD1
J gene: TRBJ2-2
clone size: once
V gene: TRBV7-9
CDR3 protein: CASHGQANTGELFF
CDR3 DNA: TGTGCCAGCCACGGACAGGCGAACACCGGGGAGCTGTTTTTT

D gene: NA
J gene: TRBJ2-1
clone size: few
V gene: TRBV5-1
CDR3 protein: CASSSSGTGGNEQFF
CDR3 DNA: TGCGCCAGCAGCTCCTCCGGGACTGGTGGTAATGAGCAGTTCTTC

D gene: TRBD1
J gene: TRBJ1-2
clone size: NA
V gene: TRBV19
CDR3 protein: CASSGQGGVYGYTF
CDR3 DNA: TGTGCCAGTAGCGGACAGGGGGGAGTCTATGGCTACACCTTC

D gene: NA
J gene: TRBJ1-1
clone size: NA
V gene: TRBV9
CDR3 protein: CASSVEGTWTEAFF
CDR3 DNA: TGTGCCAGCAGCGTCGAGGGGACATGGACTGAAGCTTTCTTT

D gene: TRBD2
J gene: TRBJ2-5
clone size: NA
V gene: TRBV7-8
CDR3 protein: CASSLMGGTQETQYF
CDR3 DNA: TGTGCCAGCAGCCTTATGGGGGGGACCCAAGAGACCCAGTACTTC

D gene: NA
J gene: TRBJ2-2
clone size: NA
V gene: TRBV7-3
CDR3 protein: CASSLSITSGRGTGELFF
CDR3 DNA: TGTGCCAGCAGCTTATCTATAACGTCGGGCAGGGGCACCGGGGAGCTGTTTTTT

D gene: TRBD1
J gene: TRBJ1-1
clone size: NA
V gene: TRBV10-2
CDR3 protein: CASRDPGQGRTEAFF
CDR3 DNA: TGCGCCAGCAGAGACCCGGGACAGGGAAGGACTGAAGCTTTCTTT

D gene: NA
J gene: TRBJ2-1
clone size: NA
V gene: TRBV7-9
CDR3 protein: CATRGNNEQFF
CDR3 DNA: TGTGCCACGCGGGGTAACAATGAGCAGTTCTTC

D gene: NA
J gene: TRBJ2-3
clone size: once
V gene: TRBV9
CDR3 protein: CASIPGQHETDTQYF
CDR3 DNA: TGTGCCAGCATCCCAGGACAGCATGAGACAGATACGCAGTATTTT

D gene: TRBD2
J gene: TRBJ2-3
clone size: NA
V gene: TRBV7-8
CDR3 protein: CASSLAKGRVRTDTQYF
CDR3 DNA: TGTGCCAGCAGCTTAGCGAAAGGGAGGGTTCGGACAGATACGCAGTATTTT

D gene: TRBD2
J gene: TRBJ2-7
clone size: NA
V gene: TRBV9
CDR3 protein: CASSDTTGRGTSGRVYF
CDR3 DNA: TGTGCCAGCAGCGATACGACAGGACGTGGGACTAGCGGGAGGGTGTACTTC

D gene: TRBD2
J gene: TRBJ2-7
clone size: NA
V gene: TRBV9
CDR3 protein: CASSATGGDGEQYF
CDR3 DNA: TGTGCCAGCAGCGCCACGGGAGGGGATGGGGAGCAGTACTTC

D gene: NA
J gene: TRBJ2-5
clone size: NA
V gene: TRBV29-1
CDR3 protein: CSAYPGRGPGTQYF
CDR3 DNA: TGCAGCGCCTACCCCGGCAGGGGCCCGGGGACCCAGTACTTC

D gene: NA
J gene: TRBJ1-2
clone size: NA
V gene: TRBV6-5
CDR3 protein: CASSYSSEFYGYTF
CDR3 DNA: TGTGCCAGCAGTTACTCCTCGGAGTTCTATGGCTACACCTTC

D gene: TRBD2
J gene: TRBJ2-7
clone size: few
V gene: TRBV11-2
CDR3 protein: CASSTPGLAIYEQYF
CDR3 DNA: TGTGCCAGCAGTACCCCGGGACTAGCGATTTACGAGCAGTACTTC

D gene: TRBD1
J gene: TRBJ2-4
clone size: NA
V gene: TRBV28
CDR3 protein: CASRGTGGAYIQYF
CDR3 DNA: TGTGCCAGCAGAGGGACAGGGGGCGCCTACATTCAGTACTTC

D gene: TRBD1
J gene: TRBJ2-7
clone size: NA
V gene: TRBV5-1
CDR3 protein: CASSWGQGYEQYF
CDR3 DNA: TGCGCCAGCAGCTGGGGACAGGGGTACGAGCAGTACTTC

D gene: NA
J gene: TRBJ1-2
clone size: once
V gene: TRBV6-1
CDR3 protein: CASSDNGLNGYTF
CDR3 DNA: TGTGCCAGCAGTGATAACGGACTTAATGGCTACACCTTC

D gene: NA
J gene: TRBJ2-7
clone size: NA
V gene: TRBV19
CDR3 protein: CATNHRAGASDEQYF
CDR3 DNA: TGTGCCACCAACCACCGCGCAGGGGCGTCGGACGAGCAGTACTTC

D gene: TRBD1
J gene: TRBJ2-5
clone size: NA
V gene: TRBV10-3
CDR3 protein: CATGDRVEETQYF
CDR3 DNA: TGTGCCACAGGGGACAGGGTGGAAGAGACCCAGTACTTC

D gene: NA
J gene: TRBJ1-4
clone size: NA
V gene: TRBV6-1
CDR3 protein: CASSVLVNEKLFF
CDR3 DNA: TGTGCCAGCAGTGTTCTAGTTAATGAAAAACTGTTTTTT

D gene: TRBD1
J gene: TRBJ2-1
clone size: once
V gene: TRBV6-5
CDR3 protein: CASRPGQGAGEQFF
CDR3 DNA: TGTGCCAGCAGACCGGGACAGGGGGCCGGTGAGCAGTTCTTC

D gene: NA
J gene: TRBJ1-2
clone size: few
V gene: TRBV6-5
CDR3 protein: CASGVRGSHYGYTF
CDR3 DNA: TGTGCCAGCGGAGTGAGGGGGTCCCACTATGGCTACACCTTC

D gene: NA
J gene: TRBJ1-1
clone size: NA
V gene: TRBV9
CDR3 protein: CASSAADSRTAEAFF
CDR3 DNA: TGTGCCAGCAGCGCGGCGGACAGCAGAACGGCTGAAGCTTTCTTT

D gene: TRBD1
J gene: TRBJ1-2
clone size: NA
V gene: TRBV6-5
CDR3 protein: CASSSLTGVGYTF
CDR3 DNA: TGTGCCAGCAGTTCCCTTACAGGGGTCGGCTACACCTTC

D gene: NA
J gene: TRBJ2-3
clone size: NA
V gene: TRBV28
CDR3 protein: CASSSTSSTDTQYF
CDR3 DNA: TGTGCCAGCAGTTCGACTTCGAGCACAGATACGCAGTATTTT

D gene: NA
J gene: TRBJ2-2
clone size: once
V gene: TRBV4-1
CDR3 protein: CASSRPGGGELFF
CDR3 DNA: TGCGCCAGCAGCCGCCCTGGAGGCGGGGAGCTGTTTTTT

D gene: TRBD2
J gene: TRBJ2-1
clone size: NA
V gene: TRBV28
CDR3 protein: CASRLRGLAGARGEQFF
CDR3 DNA: TGTGCCAGCAGGCTACGGGGACTAGCGGGAGCTCGGGGTGAGCAGTTCTTC

D gene: NA
J gene: TRBJ2-7
clone size: NA
V gene: TRBV6-1
CDR3 protein: CASRRTPGLGYEQYF
CDR3 DNA: TGTGCCAGCAGAAGAACACCGGGACTGGGCTACGAGCAGTACTTC

D gene: TRBD2
J gene: TRBJ2-5
clone size: NA
V gene: TRBV6-1
CDR3 protein: CASSEGLADF
CDR3 DNA: TGTGCCAGCAGTGAGGGACTAGCGGACTTC

D gene: NA
J gene: TRBJ2-1
clone size: NA
V gene: TRBV19
CDR3 protein: CASSTQAAREQFF
CDR3 DNA: TGTGCCAGTAGTACCCAAGCGGCCCGGGAGCAGTTCTTC

D gene: NA
J gene: TRBJ2-3
clone size: NA
V gene: TRBV5-6
CDR3 protein: CASSLRARRGTDTQYF
CDR3 DNA: TGTGCCAGCAGCTTGAGGGCTAGGAGGGGCACAGATACGCAGTATTTT

D gene: NA
J gene: TRBJ2-3
clone size: NA
V gene: TRBV9
CDR3 protein: CASSVSAGTSTDTQYF
CDR3 DNA: TGTGCCAGCAGCGTTTCGGCGGGGACTAGCACAGATACGCAGTATTTT